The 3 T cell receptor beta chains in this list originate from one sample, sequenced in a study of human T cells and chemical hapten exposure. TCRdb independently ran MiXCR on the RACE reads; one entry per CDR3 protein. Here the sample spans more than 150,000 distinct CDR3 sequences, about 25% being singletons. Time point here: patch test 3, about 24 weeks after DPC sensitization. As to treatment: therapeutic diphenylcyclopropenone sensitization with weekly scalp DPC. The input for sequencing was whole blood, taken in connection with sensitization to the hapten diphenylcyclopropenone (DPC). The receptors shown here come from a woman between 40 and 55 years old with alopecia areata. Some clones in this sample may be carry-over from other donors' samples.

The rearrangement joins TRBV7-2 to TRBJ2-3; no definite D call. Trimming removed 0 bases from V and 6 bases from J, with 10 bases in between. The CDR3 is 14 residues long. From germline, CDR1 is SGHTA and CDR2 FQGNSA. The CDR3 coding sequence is TGTGCCAGCAGCTTAGCGGGCGCCTTGGATACGCAGTATTTT. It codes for CASSLAGALDTQYF.

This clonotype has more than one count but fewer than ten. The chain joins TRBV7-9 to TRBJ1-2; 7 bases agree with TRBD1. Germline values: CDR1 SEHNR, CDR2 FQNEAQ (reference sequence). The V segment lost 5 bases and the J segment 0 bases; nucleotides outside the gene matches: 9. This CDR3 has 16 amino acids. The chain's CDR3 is CASSHAGTASNYGYTF. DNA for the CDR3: TGTGCCAGCAGCCACGCCGGGACAGCTTCTAACTATGGCTACACCTTC.

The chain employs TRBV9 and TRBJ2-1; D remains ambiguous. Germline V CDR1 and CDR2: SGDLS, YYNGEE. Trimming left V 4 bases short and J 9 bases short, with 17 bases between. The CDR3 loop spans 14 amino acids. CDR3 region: CASSPYWRAGEQFF. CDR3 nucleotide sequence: TGTGCCAGCAGCCCGTACTGGCGCGCCGGTGAGCAGTTCTTC.